The clone carrying this T cell receptor (beta chain) showed up just a few times. The antigen is unknown. Isolated RNA was reverse transcribed in full, so expressed TCRB transcripts were sequenced. The method was immunoSEQ multiplex PCR; TCRdb's version includes in-frame clones alone and lacks a portion of them. The table records just over 150,000 clones, 11% of them present only once. The CDR3 runs 15 residues. V was trimmed by 1 base and J by 1 base, leaving 11 bases between them. CDR1 and CDR2 (germline): SGHDT, YYEEEE. The data stem from a study of beta chain features in type 1 diabetes. Blood was collected once per donor into heparin, averaging around 120 mL. Staining for CD45RO/CCR7/CD25/CD127/CD95/CD27 allowed sorting of CD4+ naive, central memory, regulatory and stem cell-like memory cells. Study conclusions and caveats: For TCRB rearrangement, an influence of HLA type remained unresolved here. TCRB CDR3s from Type 1 diabetes patients were moderately but significantly shorter in all four CD4+ subsets.

The origin of this receptor is a man aged 18 to 30 in good health. The rearrangement joins TRBV5-6 to TRBJ2-5; D gene unclear. Sequenced input: central memory CD4+ T cells from blood. The CDR3 DNA is TGTGCCAGCAGCTTGATGGCGGTCCTCCAAGAGACCCAGTACTTC. This translates into CASSLMAVLQETQYF.